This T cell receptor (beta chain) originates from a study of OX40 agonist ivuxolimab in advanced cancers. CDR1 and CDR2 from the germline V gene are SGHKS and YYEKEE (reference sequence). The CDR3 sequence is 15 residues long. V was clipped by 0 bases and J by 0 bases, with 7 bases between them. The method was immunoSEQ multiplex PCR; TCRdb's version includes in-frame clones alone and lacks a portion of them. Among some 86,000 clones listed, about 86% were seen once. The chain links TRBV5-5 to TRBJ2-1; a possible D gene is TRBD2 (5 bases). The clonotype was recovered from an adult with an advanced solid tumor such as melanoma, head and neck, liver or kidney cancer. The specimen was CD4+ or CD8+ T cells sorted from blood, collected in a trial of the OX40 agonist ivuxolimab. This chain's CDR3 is CASSLEGSSYNEQFF. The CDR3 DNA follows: TGTGCCAGCAGCTTGGAAGGGAGCTCCTACAATGAGCAGTTCTTC.